This TCR beta chain derives from a study of tumor and adjacent non-tumor tissue in lung cancer. Study background: Stage I to III disease affected about ten men and 5 women aged roughly 31 to 85. General study points: Normal lung showed higher cumulative top 100 clone frequency than tumor. Shorter survival was associated with higher TCR diversity in tumors.

V lost 7 bases to trimming and J lost 7 bases, with 23 bases between them. There are 16 residues in the CDR3. TCRbeta libraries were built with three rounds of nested PCR, modified from ARM-PCR. MiXCR, run by TCRdb on the multiplex PCR reads, gives a single entry per CDR3 protein. The sample has under 80,000 distinct CDR3 sequences; approximately 73% are singletons. This clonotype was seen just once. Its matching antigen is unknown. This sample's RNA came from whole unsorted tissue. Distant lung tissue was collected more than 3 cm away from the tumor edge. The sample comprised distant non-tumor lung tissue. The sequence derives from a man aged 60 to 69 with non-small cell lung cancer. The chain couples TRBV12-3 or TRBV12-4 to TRBJ2-1; TRBD2 is a possible D gene (6 bases). CDR3 sequence: CASNRALLEGSNEQFF. As DNA, the CDR3 is TGTGCCAGCAACCGTGCCCTTTTGGAGGGTAGTAATGAGCAGTTCTTC.